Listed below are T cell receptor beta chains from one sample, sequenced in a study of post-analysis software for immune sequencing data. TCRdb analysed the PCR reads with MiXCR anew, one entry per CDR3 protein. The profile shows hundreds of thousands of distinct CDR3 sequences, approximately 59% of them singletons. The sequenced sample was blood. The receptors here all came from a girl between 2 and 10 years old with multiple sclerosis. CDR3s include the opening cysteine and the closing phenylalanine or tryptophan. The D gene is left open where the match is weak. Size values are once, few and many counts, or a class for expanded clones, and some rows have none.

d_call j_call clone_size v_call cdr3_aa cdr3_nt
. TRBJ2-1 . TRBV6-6 CASSYRASSYNEQFF TGTGCCAGCAGTTACCGTGCAAGCTCCTACAATGAGCAGTTCTTC
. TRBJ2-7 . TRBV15 CATSRERGNEQYF TGTGCCACCAGCAGAGAAAGAGGGAACGAGCAGTACTTC
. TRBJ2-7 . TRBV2 CASSGPPGSLATSYEQYF TGTGCCAGCAGTGGACCGCCAGGCTCGCTGGCTACCTCCTACGAGCAGTACTTC
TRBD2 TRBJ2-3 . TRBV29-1 CSVPGREREDTQYF TGCAGCGTTCCGGGGCGGGAGCGGGAAGATACGCAGTATTTT
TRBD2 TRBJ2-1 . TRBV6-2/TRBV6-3 CASRLAGLSYNEQFF TGTGCCAGCAGACTAGCGGGCCTCTCCTACAATGAGCAGTTCTTC
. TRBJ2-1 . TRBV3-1 CASSHGANSYNEQFF TGTGCCAGCAGCCACGGGGCGAACTCCTACAATGAGCAGTTCTTC
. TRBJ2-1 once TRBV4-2 CASSQDGSWGASYNEQFF TGTGCCAGCAGCCAAGATGGGAGTTGGGGGGCGTCGTACAATGAGCAGTTCTTC
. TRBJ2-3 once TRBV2 CASSESSSTDTQYF TGTGCCAGCAGTGAATCCAGCAGCACAGATACGCAGTATTTT
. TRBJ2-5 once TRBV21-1 CASSNGAGQETQYF TGTGCCAGCAGCAATGGAGCCGGCCAAGAGACCCAGTACTTC
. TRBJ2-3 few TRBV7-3 CASSPGSHTQYF TGTGCCAGCAGCCCCGGGTCACATACGCAGTATTTT
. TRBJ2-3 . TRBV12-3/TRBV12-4 CASSLYGNTDTQYF TGTGCCAGCAGTTTATACGGGAACACAGATACGCAGTATTTT
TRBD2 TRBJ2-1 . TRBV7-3 CASSLGRRASGRPHNNYNEQFF TGTGCCAGCAGCTTAGGTCGGAGGGCTAGCGGGAGGCCACATAACAACTACAATGAGCAGTTCTTC
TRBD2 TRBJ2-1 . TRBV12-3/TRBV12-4 CASSPWGGSGRARYNEQFF TGTGCCAGCAGCCCCTGGGGGGGTAGCGGGAGGGCCAGATACAATGAGCAGTTCTTC
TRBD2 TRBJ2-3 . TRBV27 CASSSPRLAEFTDTQYF TGTGCCAGCAGTTCCCCCCGACTAGCGGAATTCACAGATACGCAGTATTTT
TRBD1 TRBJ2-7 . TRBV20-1 CSASGTGGVEQYF TGCAGTGCTAGTGGGACAGGGGGTGTCGAGCAGTACTTC
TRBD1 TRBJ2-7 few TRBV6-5 CASSYSPTGAYEQYF TGTGCCAGCAGTTACTCGCCGACAGGGGCCTACGAGCAGTACTTC
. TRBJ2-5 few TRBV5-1 CASSWRDPRGATQYF TGCGCCAGCAGCTGGAGGGACCCCCGGGGAGCGACCCAGTACTTC
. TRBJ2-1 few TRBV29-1 CSAGTAPNNDEQFF TGCAGCGCGGGGACTGCGCCTAATAACGATGAGCAGTTCTTC
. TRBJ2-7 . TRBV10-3 CAISGGLTGVYEQYF TGTGCCATCAGTGGTGGACTGACCGGGGTCTACGAGCAGTACTTC
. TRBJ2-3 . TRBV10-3 CAIRGVSSTDTQYF TGTGCCATCAGGGGCGTCTCAAGCACAGATACGCAGTATTTT
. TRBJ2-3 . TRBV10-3 CAISEAIDPDTQYF TGTGCCATCAGTGAGGCCATTGATCCAGATACGCAGTATTTT
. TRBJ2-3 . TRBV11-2 CASSFLRGPSSTDTQYF TGTGCCAGCAGCTTTCTGCGGGGGCCGTCCTCCACAGATACGCAGTATTTT
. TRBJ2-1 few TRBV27 CASSLGGTAYNEQFF TGTGCCAGCAGTTTAGGAGGGACAGCCTACAATGAGCAGTTCTTC
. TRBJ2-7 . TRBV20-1 CSASTGDYEQYF TGCAGTGCGTCAACTGGGGACTACGAGCAGTACTTC
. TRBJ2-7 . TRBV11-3 CASSRLGDSAYEQYF TGTGCCAGCAGCAGACTCGGGGACTCGGCCTACGAGCAGTACTTC
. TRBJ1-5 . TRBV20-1 CSARSGTGQPQHF TGCAGTGCTAGATCCGGGACCGGTCAGCCCCAGCATTTT